This T cell receptor (beta chain) was identified during a study of technical replicates of blood from a few donors. Using immunoSEQ multiplex PCR, the repertoire was profiled, and TCRdb retains in-frame clones only, with some absent. This table holds around 70,000 clones, around 93% found once. The CDR3 runs to 15 residues. V lost 8 bases, J lost 5 bases, and 11 bases stayed unmatched. CDR1 and CDR2 from the germline V gene are SGHAT and FQNNGV. The material sequenced was T cells isolated from PBMCs. This clonotype was sampled from a human donor in good health. The rearrangement uses TRBV11-2 and TRBJ2-1, with 8 bases lining up with TRBD2. The CDR3 DNA sequence: TGTGCCAGCCACCAAGCGGGAGAAGAAAACAATGAGCAGTTCTTC. The encoded protein is CASHQAGEENNEQFF.